Shown below are 21 T cell receptor beta chains from a single sample sequenced in a study of Tregs in tolerant kidney transplant recipients. Produced via immunoSEQ multiplex PCR; TCRdb's table is partial and in-frame only. The sample includes roughly 120,000 clones, roughly 92% of them seen just once. Sequencing used CD4+ T cells from blood. The receptors were gathered from a human donor in good health.

This clone was recorded only once. The chain combines TRBV5-1 with TRBJ2-5; 11 nucleotides match TRBD1. The CDR3 sequence is 15 residues long. Losses at the gene ends were 3 bases for V and 5 bases for J; bases not matched to a gene: 6. Germline CDR1 reads SGHRS; CDR2 reads YFSETQ. This chain's CDR3 is CASSSGQGAWETQYF. CDR3 coding DNA: TGCGCCAGCAGCTCAGGACAGGGGGCTTGGGAGACCCAGTACTTC.

As concerns this clone: The same CDR3 is also encoded by other DNA sequences in this sample. V is TRBV5-1 and J is TRBJ2-1; D uncertain. The CDR3 is 14 amino acids. Germline values: CDR1 SGHRS, CDR2 YFSETQ. The V gene lost 4 bases and the J gene lost 2 bases, with 10 bases spanning the gap. CDR3: CASSPGSAYNEQFF. Written as DNA, the CDR3 is TGCGCCAGCAGCCCGGGTAGTGCCTACAATGAGCAGTTCTTC.

In its sample, this clone was seen a few times. In DNA form, the CDR3 reads TGCGCCAGCAGCTCGGGACAGGGGCAGACTGAAGCTTTCTTT. Translation: CASSSGQGQTEAFF. The genes are TRBV5-1 and TRBJ1-1; 10 bases are shared with TRBD1. V lost 3 bases, J lost 5 bases, and 4 bases stayed unmatched. The CDR3 runs 14 residues. The V gene's germline CDR1 is SGHRS and CDR2 YFSETQ.

The chain carries TRBV11-2 and TRBJ2-1; possibly TRBD2 for D (6 bases). Germline CDR1 and CDR2: SGHAT and FQNNGV. V shed 1 base and J shed 6 bases, with 10 bases lying between them. The CDR3 consists of 14 residues. The CDR3 region has the DNA TGTGCCAGCAGCTTAGTGGGGGGAATCAATGAGCAGTTCTTC. As protein: CASSLVGGINEQFF.

The genes are TRBV4-2 and TRBJ1-1; no firm D call. V shed 1 base and J shed 4 bases, with 7 bases lying between them. CDR1 and CDR2 (germline): LGHNA, YNFKEQ. The CDR3 is 13 residues long. In nucleotides, the CDR3 is TGTGCCAGCAGCCAAGTTCCGGCCACTGAAGCTTTCTTT. Translation gives CASSQVPATEAFF.

The chain carries TRBV9 and TRBJ2-5; TRBD2 agrees at 7 bases. Germline CDR1 reads SGDLS; CDR2 reads YYNGEE. V lost 4 bases and J lost 2; bases outside the gene matches: 8. The CDR3 consists of 15 residues. The CDR3 sequence: CASSPGTIPQETQYF. The CDR3 DNA is TGTGCCAGCAGCCCTGGGACTATCCCACAAGAGACCCAGTACTTC. Complete variable domain (other parts from reference TRBV9 and TRBJ2-5): DSGVTQTPKHLITATGQRVTLRCSPRSGDLSVYWYQQSLDQGLQFLIQYYNGEERAKGNILERFSAQQFPDLHSELNLSSLELGDSALYFCASSPGTIPQETQYFGPGTRLLVL.

V and J are TRBV7-9 and TRBJ1-4; TRBD1 agrees at 9 bases. The CDR3 length is 16 residues. CDR1 SEHNR and CDR2 FQNEAQ come from the germline V gene (reference sequence). Trimming cost V 1 base and J 8 bases; bases outside gene matches: 8. Written as DNA, the CDR3 is TGTGCCAGCAGCTTAGGGGGACAGGGTAAAAAGGAAAAACTGTTTTTT. It yields the protein CASSLGGQGKKEKLFF.

The J gene is TRBJ1-2, the V gene TRBV27, with D uncertain. The germline V gene encodes CDR1 MNHEY and CDR2 SMNVEV (reference sequence). Trimming took off 5 bases at V and 3 bases at J, with 10 bases between the two ends. The CDR3 is made up of 13 amino acids. Here the CDR3 reads CASSDPLYYGYTF. CDR3 sequence (DNA): TGTGCCAGCAGTGATCCCCTTTACTATGGCTACACCTTC.

The chain recombines TRBV5-6 with TRBJ1-5; 7 bases line up with TRBD1. This CDR3 has 14 amino acids. The germline gives CDR1 SGHDT, CDR2 YYEEEE. Trimming at V came to 4 bases and at J to 4 bases, leaving 5 bases not matched to a gene. Here the CDR3 DNA reads TGTGCCAGCAGCCATTGGGACAGAAATCAGCCCCAGCATTTT. It codes for CASSHWDRNQPQHF.

The V gene is TRBV6-5, the J gene TRBJ2-1, with 11 bases that match TRBD1. Germline lookup yields CDR1 MNHEY and CDR2 SVGAGI. The J segment lost 4 bases and the V segment lost 6 bases, leaving 5 bases of the junction unmatched. CDR3 length: 15 amino acids. The CDR3, as DNA: TGTGCCAGCAGCGTGGACAGGGGGCCTTACAATGAGCAGTTCTTC. Translating it yields CASSVDRGPYNEQFF.

This chain joins TRBV7-2 and TRBJ2-7; D is undetermined. CDR1 is SGHTA, CDR2 FQGNSA, per germline. The CDR3 has 12 residues. The V end lost 5 bases, the J end lost 9 bases, and 14 bases lay between the germline ends. CDR3 sequence: CASSPVASGQYF. CDR3 DNA: TGTGCCAGCAGCCCAGTGGCATCCGGGCAGTACTTC.

The gene calls are TRBV18 and TRBJ1-4, with D hard to call. The CDR3 totals 16 residues. Germline V gene lookup returns CDR1 KGHSH and CDR2 LQKENI. Trimming removed 3 bases at V and 0 bases at J, with 11 bases between. CDR3 nucleotides: TGTGCCAGCTCACCGCTAAACAGCGCAACTAATGAAAAACTGTTTTTT. This translates into CASSPLNSATNEKLFF. Full variable domain (remainder filled in from reference TRBV18 and TRBJ1-4): NAGVMQNPRHLVRRRGQEARLRCSPMKGHSHVYWYRQLPEEGLKFMVYLQKENIIDESGMPKERFSAEFPKEGPSILRIQQVVRGDSAAYFCASSPLNSATNEKLFFGSGTQLSVL.

The chain has TRBV10-3 and TRBJ1-2, with 9 bases aligning to TRBD1. The CDR3 is 13 residues long. The J segment lost 6 bases and the V segment lost 8 bases, leaving 7 bases of the junction unmatched. Germline values: CDR1 ENHRY, CDR2 SYGVKD. The CDR3 loop is CAIGGDREHGYTF. The DNA of the CDR3 is TGTGCCATCGGGGGGGACAGGGAACATGGCTACACCTTC.

The chain has TRBV7-8 and TRBJ2-4; D possibly corresponds to TRBD2 (7 bases). Germline values: CDR1 SGHVS, CDR2 FQNEAQ. The CDR3 contains 15 residues. Trimming removed 0 bases from V and 6 bases from J, with 12 bases in between. CDR3 DNA sequence: TGTGCCAGCAGCTTAGCAGGGGGGGCTGGAAACATTCAGTACTTC. It translates to CASSLAGGAGNIQYF.

The chain combines TRBV6-5 with TRBJ1-1; D is possibly TRBD1 (6 bases). Germline CDR1 and CDR2: MNHEY and SVGAGI. V was pared by 6 bases and J by 7 bases, with 15 bases between. This CDR3 spans 13 amino acids. The CDR3 nucleotides are TGTGCCAGCAGCCTAACCCGACAGGTTGAAGCTTTCTTT. Translation: CASSLTRQVEAFF.

This rearrangement joins TRBV6-1 to TRBJ1-2; 8 bases align to TRBD1. V trimming: 7 bases; J trimming: 5 bases; junction bases outside the gene matches: 9. The CDR3 has 14 residues. Germline CDR1 reads MNHNS; CDR2 reads SASEGT. As DNA, the CDR3 is TGTGCCAGCAACCTCCGACAGGGGATGTATGGCTACACCTTC. Protein: CASNLRQGMYGYTF.

The chain links TRBV5-1 to TRBJ2-7; D tentatively fits TRBD1 or TRBD2 (5 bases each). Trimming took off 4 bases at V and 0 bases at J, with 11 bases between the two ends. The CDR3 loop spans 14 amino acids. Per the germline V gene, CDR1 is SGHRS and CDR2 is YFSETQ. CDR3 coding DNA: TGCGCCAGCAGCGTGGGACGCACCTCCTACGAGCAGTACTTC. It translates to CASSVGRTSYEQYF.

This chain links TRBV7-2 with TRBJ1-1; D not resolved. Germline values: CDR1 SGHTA, CDR2 FQGNSA. The CDR3 spans 16 residues. The V end lost 1 base, the J end lost 5 bases, and 17 bases lay between the germline ends. DNA of the CDR3: TGTGCCAGCAGCTTAGACTTTAGGTCGTCGGTTACTGAAGCTTTCTTT. It encodes CASSLDFRSSVTEAFF.

This sequence joins TRBV19 and TRBJ1-2, with TRBD1 matching 9 bases. CDR1 is LNHDA, CDR2 SQIVND, per germline (reference sequence). Trimming took 5 bases from V and 5 from J; bases not matched to a gene: 6. The CDR3 covers 14 residues. In DNA, the CDR3 is TGTGCCAGTAGTCCCGGACAGGGGCGGTATGGCTACACCTTC. This codes for CASSPGQGRYGYTF.

This chain connects TRBV5-1 to TRBJ1-2; no clear D. The germline CDR1 and CDR2 sequences are SGHRS and YFSETQ. The CDR3 contains 13 residues. The V and J ends lost 3 bases and 4 bases respectively, with 10 bases between them. CDR3 nucleotide sequence: TGCGCCAGCAGCTCGGACGGAAGCTATGGCTACACCTTC. Residues: CASSSDGSYGYTF. Based on the CDR3 plus reference TRBV5-1 and TRBJ1-2, the full variable domain is KAGVTQTPRYLIKTRGQQVTLSCSPISGHRSVSWYQQTPGQGLQFLFEYFSETQRNKGNFPGRFSGRQFSNSRSEMNVSTLELGDSALYLCASSSDGSYGYTFGSGTRLTVV.

The V call is TRBV18, the J call TRBJ2-3; the match to TRBD2 covers 13 bases. The junction had 11 bases not matched to a gene; V was cut back by 8 bases and J by 0 bases. The CDR3 sequence is 18 residues long. Germline V lookup: CDR1 KGHSH, CDR2 LQKENI. CDR3 sequence (DNA): TGTGCCAGCGCCCCACTAGCGGGGGGGCAAACTAGCACAGATACGCAGTATTTT. Amino acids: CASAPLAGGQTSTDTQYF.